This T cell receptor beta chain was found in a study of CD8+ T cells in alopecia areata. Whole-study context: Among treated patients, oral tofacitinib was administered at 5 to 10 mg twice daily. The duration of tofacitinib was 6 to 18 months, with 6 months off drug afterward. General study results and limits: The study found TCR sharing across patients less clear than in mice, possibly for HLA reasons.

About this clone: Antigen specificity is unknown.

Sequencing used cDNA as its template, made by extracting RNA and reverse transcribing it. Generated by immunoSEQ multiplex PCR, the TCRdb table keeps only in-frame clones and is missing some. The sample holds 80,000 to 100,000 clones, 41% seen once. This TCR derives from a human donor with alopecia areata. Sequencing used CD4+ T cells sorted from blood.

This chain's CDR3 is CASSLRVADGYEQYF. Written as DNA, the CDR3 is TGTGCCAGCAGTCTACGTGTAGCGGATGGGTACGAGCAGTACTTC. The rearrangement uses TRBV6-6 and TRBJ2-7; TRBD2 might be the D (6 bases). Germline-derived CDR1 and CDR2 are MNHNY and SVGAGI (reference sequence). This CDR3 contains 15 residues. V was cut by 5 bases and J by 4 bases, with 18 bases left in between.